Listed here are 11 T cell receptor beta chains from one sample, sequenced in a study of T cells after yellow fever vaccination. TCRdb independently ran MiXCR on the 5' RACE reads; one entry per CDR3 protein. The sample holds approximately 170,000 distinct CDR3 sequences; around 10% are singletons and the top ten take approximately 34%. The sample in question was CD8+ T cells sorted from PBMCs, obtained 15 days after the yellow fever booster vaccination. The receptors shown here come from a man aged 18 to 35 who received the YFV17D yellow fever vaccine.

The CDR3 DNA reads TGTGCCAGCAGTGAGGGGTCTGCGGGAACGCAGTATTTT. Its protein is CASSEGSAGTQYF. The chain employs TRBV2 and TRBJ2-3, with D possibly matching TRBD2 (6 bases). The CDR3 sequence is 13 residues long. Germline CDR1 and CDR2: SNHLY and FYNNEI. The V gene lost 3 bases and the J gene lost 9 bases, with 13 bases spanning the gap.

This clonotype showed up just a few times. The chain's CDR3 is CASSESDSLEQYF. The CDR3 DNA reads as TGTGCCAGCAGTGAATCGGACAGCCTCGAGCAGTACTTC. The chain combines TRBV25-1 with TRBJ2-7; D possibly corresponds to TRBD1 (6 bases). The CDR3 spans 13 residues. V was trimmed by 1 base and J by 6 bases, leaving 10 bases between them. The germline gives CDR1 MGHDK, CDR2 SYGVNS.

This rearrangement joins TRBV7-6 to TRBJ2-2; TRBD1 matches 10 bases. This CDR3 contains 16 residues. In germline, CDR1 is SGHVS, CDR2 FNYEAQ. Unmatched junction bases numbered 6, after V lost 6 bases and J lost 2 bases. In DNA form, the CDR3 reads TGTGCCAGCAGGGGACAGGGGATCACCAACACCGGGGAGCTGTTTTTT. It specifies CASRGQGITNTGELFF. The whole variable domain, filled in from reference TRBV7-6 and TRBJ2-2, reads GAGVSQSPRYKVTKRGQDVALRCDPISGHVSLYWYRQALGQGPEFLTYFNYEAQQDKSGLPNDRFSAERPEGSISTLTIQRTEQRDSAMYRCASRGQGITNTGELFFGEGSRLTVL.

The J gene is TRBJ2-2, the V gene TRBV12-3 or TRBV12-4; no clear D gene. The CDR3 length is 13 residues. With 5 bases removed from V and 5 bases from J, the gap between germline ends came to 9 bases. This chain's CDR3 is CASSPAETGELFF. The CDR3, as DNA: TGTGCCAGCAGTCCAGCAGAGACCGGGGAGCTGTTTTTT.

This clonotype occurred a few times. The genes are TRBV5-5 and TRBJ2-7, with 7 bases fitting TRBD2. V shed 4 bases, J shed 3 bases, and the junction held 13 bases outside the gene matches. The germline CDR1 and CDR2 sequences are SGHKS and YYEKEE (reference sequence). This CDR3 contains 16 residues. The CDR3 spells CASSTDPSGALYEQYF. CDR3 nucleotide sequence: TGTGCCAGCAGCACGGATCCAAGCGGGGCCCTCTACGAGCAGTACTTC.

The CDR3 DNA reads TGTGCTAGTGGTCCCCCCCGGGACAAAGCATATACAGATACGCAGTATTTT. It is translated as CASGPPRDKAYTDTQYF. The chain has TRBV12-5 and TRBJ2-3; perhaps TRBD1 as D (6 bases). In germline, CDR1 is LGHNT, CDR2 FRNRAP. The V end lost 5 bases, the J end lost 3 bases, and 21 bases lay between the germline ends. The CDR3 has 17 amino acids.

V gene TRBV27 combines with J gene TRBJ1-5; TRBD1 matches 8 bases. Per the germline V gene, CDR1 is MNHEY and CDR2 is SMNVEV (reference sequence). V lost 3 bases to trimming and J lost 6 bases; unmatched junction nucleotides: 7. CDR3 length equals 15 residues. The CDR3 DNA reads as TGTGCCAGCAGTTTCGGCAGGGGGCTAAGTCAGCCCCAGCATTTT. It specifies CASSFGRGLSQPQHF.

The chain recombines TRBV7-2 with TRBJ1-5; the D gene is possibly TRBD1 (5 bases). From germline, CDR1 is SGHTA and CDR2 FQGNSA. V shed 1 base and J shed 2 bases, with 15 bases lying between them. This CDR3 contains 17 residues. The DNA of the CDR3 is TGTGCCAGCAGCTTAGGATTGGGGGTGATTGGCAATCAGCCCCAGCATTTT. This encodes CASSLGLGVIGNQPQHF.

The genes are TRBV6-2 or TRBV6-3 and TRBJ2-6; possible D gene TRBD1, 6 bases. V lost 10 bases and J 2 bases, leaving 21 bases between the germline ends. CDR3 length: 17 residues. Germline CDR1 reads MNHEY; CDR2 reads SVGEGT. The CDR3 nucleotides are TGTGCCACCTTAATACAGGGTTATAGCCCTGGGGCCAACGTCCTGACTTTC. Translating gives CATLIQGYSPGANVLTF.

The rearrangement links TRBV5-5 to TRBJ1-4, with a tentative D call TRBD1 (6 bases). Trimming stripped 5 bases from V and 12 bases from J, with 17 bases between. The CDR3 is made up of 13 amino acids. Looked up from germline, CDR1 is SGHKS and CDR2 is YYEKEE (reference sequence). The CDR3 region has the DNA TGTGCCAGCAGTGTTGTGGGGGCGGAGGAACTGTTTTTT. It codes for CASSVVGAEELFF.

This clonotype was found a few times. The chain links TRBV15 to TRBJ2-1; D unclear. The CDR3 loop spans 15 amino acids. The V gene lost 5 bases and the J gene lost 10 bases, with 21 bases spanning the gap. CDR1 is LNHNV, CDR2 YYDKDF, per germline (reference sequence). The CDR3 bases are TGTGCCACCAGCGTGGAGCCCGGAGCCGGGTGGGAGCAGTTCTTC. Translated: CATSVEPGAGWEQFF.